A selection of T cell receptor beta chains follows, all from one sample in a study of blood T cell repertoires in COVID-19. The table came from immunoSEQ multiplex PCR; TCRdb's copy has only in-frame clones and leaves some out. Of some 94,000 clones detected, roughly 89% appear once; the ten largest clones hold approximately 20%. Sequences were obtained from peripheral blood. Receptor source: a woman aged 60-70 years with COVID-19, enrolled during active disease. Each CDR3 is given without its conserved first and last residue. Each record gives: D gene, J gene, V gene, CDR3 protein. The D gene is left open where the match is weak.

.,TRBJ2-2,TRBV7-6,ASSSDSPVFTGELF
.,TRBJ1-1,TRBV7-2,ASSLTGGSGTEAF
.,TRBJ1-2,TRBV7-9,ASSLEAHGYT
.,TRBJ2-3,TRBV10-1,ASSESGLRADTQY
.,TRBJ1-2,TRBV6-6,ASTGTLANYGYT
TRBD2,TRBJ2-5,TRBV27,ASSSGLAGGPRETQY
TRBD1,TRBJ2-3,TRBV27,ASSPGTDGDTQY
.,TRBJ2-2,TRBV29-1,SANRDSGELF
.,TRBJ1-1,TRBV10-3,AIRANSGNTEAF
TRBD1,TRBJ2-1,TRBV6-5,ASRGQGQQGNEQF
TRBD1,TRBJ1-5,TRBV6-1,ASSVPTGARSNQPQH
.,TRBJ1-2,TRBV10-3,AITPGGWGYT
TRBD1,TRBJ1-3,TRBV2,ASRYRGRGNTIY
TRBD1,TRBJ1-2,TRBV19,ATSTGAPYGYT
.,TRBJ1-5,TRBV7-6,ASSKGRGRSNQPQH
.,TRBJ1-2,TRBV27,ASRGDGGYT
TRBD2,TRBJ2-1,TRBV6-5,ASSYSMRGSNEQF
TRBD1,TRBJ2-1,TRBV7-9,ASSRRDSTYNEQF
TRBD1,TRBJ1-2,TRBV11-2,ASSPTGGDYGHT
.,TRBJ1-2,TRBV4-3,ASSQDARGSGYT
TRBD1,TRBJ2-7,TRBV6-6,ASTNRGTYEQY
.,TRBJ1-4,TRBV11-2,ASSNPGVSEKLF
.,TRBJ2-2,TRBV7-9,ASSLGRGGELF
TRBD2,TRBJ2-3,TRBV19,ASSPPGLVSPPDTQY
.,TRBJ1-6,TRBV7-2,ASSIGVPYNSPLH
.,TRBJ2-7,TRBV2,ASTSSGEQY
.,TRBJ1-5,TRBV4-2,ASSQSFAGVSGNQPQH
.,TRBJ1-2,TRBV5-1,ASSPGPDNYGYT
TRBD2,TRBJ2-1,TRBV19,ASKSGGLSSYNEQF
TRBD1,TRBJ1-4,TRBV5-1,ASSDRDRGLKDEKLF
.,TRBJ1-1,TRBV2,ASSQLTEAF
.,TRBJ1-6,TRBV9,ASSVDDSIYNSPLH
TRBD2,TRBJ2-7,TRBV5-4,ASSPWEAGETYEQY
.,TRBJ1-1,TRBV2,ASSRDPGATEAF
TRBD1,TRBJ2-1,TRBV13,ASRTGTGLSEQF
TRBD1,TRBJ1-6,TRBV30,AWGGQEGTPLH